This T cell receptor beta chain was recovered during a study of T cell changes during pregnancy in multiple sclerosis. Measured with immunoSEQ multiplex PCR; TCRdb has only the in-frame clones, and not every one. The sample yields about 46,000 clones, 92% seen once. V lost 8 bases to trimming and J lost 6 bases; unmatched junction nucleotides: 12. Germline assignment: CDR1 WSHSY and CDR2 SAAADI. The CDR3 consists of 14 residues. The rearrangement links TRBV10-2 to TRBJ1-1, with 7 bases lining up with TRBD1. This clonotype originated in a female donor with multiple sclerosis, enrolled in a pregnancy study. This material consisted of CD4+ T cells from peripheral blood mononuclear cells, taken after pregnancy. The CDR3 nucleotides read TGCGCCAGCCAGCGTGAAGGGGGCTTTCCTGAAGCTTTCTTT. Its protein product is CASQREGGFPEAFF.